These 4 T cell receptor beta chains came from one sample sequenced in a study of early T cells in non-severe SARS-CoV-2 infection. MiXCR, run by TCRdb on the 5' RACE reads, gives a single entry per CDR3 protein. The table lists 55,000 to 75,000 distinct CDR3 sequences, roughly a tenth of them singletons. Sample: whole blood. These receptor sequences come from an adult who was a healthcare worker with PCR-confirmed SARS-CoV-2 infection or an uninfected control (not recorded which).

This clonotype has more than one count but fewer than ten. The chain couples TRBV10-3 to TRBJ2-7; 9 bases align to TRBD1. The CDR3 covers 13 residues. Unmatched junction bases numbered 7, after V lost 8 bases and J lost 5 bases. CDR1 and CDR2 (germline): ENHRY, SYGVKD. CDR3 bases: TGTGCCATCCGCAGGGGGACAGGGCACGAGCAGTACGTC. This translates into CAIRRGTGHEQYV.

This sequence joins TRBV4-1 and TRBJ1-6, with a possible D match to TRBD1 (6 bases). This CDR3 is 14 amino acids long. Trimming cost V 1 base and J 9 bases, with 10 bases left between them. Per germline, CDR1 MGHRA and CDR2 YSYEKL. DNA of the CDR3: TGCGCCAGCAGCCAAGCGGGGGGCGGTTCACCCCTCCACTTT. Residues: CASSQAGGGSPLHF.

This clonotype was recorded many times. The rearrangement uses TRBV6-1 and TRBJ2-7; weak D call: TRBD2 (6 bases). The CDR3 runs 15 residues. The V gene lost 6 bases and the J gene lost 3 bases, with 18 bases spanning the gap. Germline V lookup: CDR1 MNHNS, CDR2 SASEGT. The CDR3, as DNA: TGTGCCAGCAGCCGGAGGGGTGAGGGGCACTACGAGCAGTACGTC. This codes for CASSRRGEGHYEQYV.

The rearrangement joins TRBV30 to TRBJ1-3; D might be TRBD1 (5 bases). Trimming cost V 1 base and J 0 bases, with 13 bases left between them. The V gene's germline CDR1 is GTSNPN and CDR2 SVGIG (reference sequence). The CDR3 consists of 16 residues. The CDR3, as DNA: TGTGCCTGGAGTGCCTTACGGGGCCTCTCTGGAAACACCATATATTTT. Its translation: CAWSALRGLSGNTIYF.